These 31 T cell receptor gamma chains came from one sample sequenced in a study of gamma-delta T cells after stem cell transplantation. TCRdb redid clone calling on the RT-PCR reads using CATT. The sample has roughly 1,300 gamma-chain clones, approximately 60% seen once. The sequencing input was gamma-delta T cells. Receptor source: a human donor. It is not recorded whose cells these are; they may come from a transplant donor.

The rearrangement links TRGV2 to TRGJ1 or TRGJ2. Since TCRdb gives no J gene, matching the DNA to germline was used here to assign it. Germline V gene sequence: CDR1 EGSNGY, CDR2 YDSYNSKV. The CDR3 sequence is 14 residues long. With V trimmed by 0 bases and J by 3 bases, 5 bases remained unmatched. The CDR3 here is CATWDGRGYYKKLF. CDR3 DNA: TGTGCCACCTGGGACGGGCGTGGTTATTATAAGAAACTCTTT.

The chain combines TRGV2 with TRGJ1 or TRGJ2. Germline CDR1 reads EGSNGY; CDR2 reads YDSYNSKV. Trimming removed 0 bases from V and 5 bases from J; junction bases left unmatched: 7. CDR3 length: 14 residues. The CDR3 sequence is CATWDGPGDYKKLF. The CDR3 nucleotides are TGTGCCACCTGGGACGGGCCGGGGGATTATAAGAAACTCTTT.

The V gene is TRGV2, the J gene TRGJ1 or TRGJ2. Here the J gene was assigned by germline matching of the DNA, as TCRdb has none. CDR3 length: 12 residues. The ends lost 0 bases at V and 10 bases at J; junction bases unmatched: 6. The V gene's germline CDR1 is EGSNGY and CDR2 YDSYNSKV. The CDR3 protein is CATWDGPVKKLF. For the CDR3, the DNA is TGTGCCACCTGGGACGGGCCAGTGAAGAAACTCTTT.

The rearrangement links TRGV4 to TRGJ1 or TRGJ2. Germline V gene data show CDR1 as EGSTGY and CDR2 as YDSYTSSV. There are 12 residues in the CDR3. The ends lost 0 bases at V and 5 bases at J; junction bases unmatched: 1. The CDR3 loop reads CATWDGHYKKLF. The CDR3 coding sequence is TGTGCCACCTGGGATGGGCATTATAAGAAACTCTTT.

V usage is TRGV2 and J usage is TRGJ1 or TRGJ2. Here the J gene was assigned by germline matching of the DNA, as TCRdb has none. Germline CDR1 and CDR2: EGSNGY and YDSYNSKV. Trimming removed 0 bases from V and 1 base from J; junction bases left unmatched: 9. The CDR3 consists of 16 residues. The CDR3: CATWDGPNKNYYKKLF. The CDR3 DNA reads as TGTGCCACCTGGGACGGGCCGAATAAAAATTATTATAAGAAACTCTTT.

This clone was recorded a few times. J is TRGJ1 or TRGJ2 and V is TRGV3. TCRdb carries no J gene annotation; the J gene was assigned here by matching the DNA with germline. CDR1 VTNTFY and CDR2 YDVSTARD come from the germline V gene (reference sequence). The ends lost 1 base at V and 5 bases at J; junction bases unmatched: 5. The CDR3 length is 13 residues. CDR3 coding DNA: TGTGCCACCTGGGACAGCCCCAATTATAAGAAACTCTTT. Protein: CATWDSPNYKKLF.

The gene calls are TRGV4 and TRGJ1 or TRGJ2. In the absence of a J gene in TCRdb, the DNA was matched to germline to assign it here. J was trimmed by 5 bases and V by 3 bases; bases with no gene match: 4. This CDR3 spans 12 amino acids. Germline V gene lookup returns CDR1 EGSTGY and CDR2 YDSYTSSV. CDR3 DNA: TGTGCCACCTGGGATAGAGATTATAAGAAACTCTTT. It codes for CATWDRDYKKLF.

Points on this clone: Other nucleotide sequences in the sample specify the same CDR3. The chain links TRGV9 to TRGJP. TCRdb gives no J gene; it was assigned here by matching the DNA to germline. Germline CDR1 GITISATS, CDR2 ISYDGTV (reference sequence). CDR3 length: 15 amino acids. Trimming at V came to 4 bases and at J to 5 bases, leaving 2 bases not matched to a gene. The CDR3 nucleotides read TGTGCCTTGTGGGATGAAGAGTTGGGCAAAAAAATCAAGGTATTT. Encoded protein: CALWDEELGKKIKVF.

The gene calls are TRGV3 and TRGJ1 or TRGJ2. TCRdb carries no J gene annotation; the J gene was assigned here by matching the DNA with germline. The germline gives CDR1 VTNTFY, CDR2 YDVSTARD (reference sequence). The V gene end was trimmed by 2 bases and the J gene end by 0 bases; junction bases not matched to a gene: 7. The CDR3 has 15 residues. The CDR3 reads CATWDISQNYYKKLF. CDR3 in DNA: TGTGCCACCTGGGACATCTCACAGAATTATTATAAGAAACTCTTT.

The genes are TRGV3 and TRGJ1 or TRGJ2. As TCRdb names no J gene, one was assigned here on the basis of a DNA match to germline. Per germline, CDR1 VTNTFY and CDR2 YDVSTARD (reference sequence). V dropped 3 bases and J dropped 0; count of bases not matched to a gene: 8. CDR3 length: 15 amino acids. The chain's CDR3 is CATWDGIRNYYKKLF. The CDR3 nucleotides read TGTGCCACCTGGGACGGTATTAGGAATTATTATAAGAAACTCTTT.

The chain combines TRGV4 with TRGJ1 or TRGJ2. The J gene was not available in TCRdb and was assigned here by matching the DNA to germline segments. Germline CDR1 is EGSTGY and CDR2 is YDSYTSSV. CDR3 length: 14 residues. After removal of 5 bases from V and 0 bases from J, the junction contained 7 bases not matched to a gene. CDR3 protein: CATWGNSNYYKKLF. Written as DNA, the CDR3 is TGTGCCACCTGGGGGAATTCGAATTATTATAAGAAACTCTTT.

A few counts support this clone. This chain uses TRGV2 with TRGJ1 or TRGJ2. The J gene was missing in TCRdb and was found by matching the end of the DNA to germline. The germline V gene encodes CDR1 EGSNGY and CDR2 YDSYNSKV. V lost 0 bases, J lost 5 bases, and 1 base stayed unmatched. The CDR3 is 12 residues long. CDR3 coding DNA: TGTGCCACCTGGGACGGGCATTATAAGAAACTCTTT. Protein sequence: CATWDGHYKKLF.

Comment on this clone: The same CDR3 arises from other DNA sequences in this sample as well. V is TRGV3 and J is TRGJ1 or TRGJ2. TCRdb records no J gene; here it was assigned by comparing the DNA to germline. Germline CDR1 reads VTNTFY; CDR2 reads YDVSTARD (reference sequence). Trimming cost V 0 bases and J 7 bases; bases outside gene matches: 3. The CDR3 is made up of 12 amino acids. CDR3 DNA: TGTGCCACCTGGGACAGGCGGTATAAGAAACTCTTT. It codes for CATWDRRYKKLF.

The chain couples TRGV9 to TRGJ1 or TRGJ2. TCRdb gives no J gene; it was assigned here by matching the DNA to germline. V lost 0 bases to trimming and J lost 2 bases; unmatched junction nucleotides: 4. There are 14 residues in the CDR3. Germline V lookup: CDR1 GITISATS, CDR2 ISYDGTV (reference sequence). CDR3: CALWEVRDYYKKLF. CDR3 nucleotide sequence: TGTGCCTTGTGGGAGGTGCGGGATTATTATAAGAAACTCTTT.

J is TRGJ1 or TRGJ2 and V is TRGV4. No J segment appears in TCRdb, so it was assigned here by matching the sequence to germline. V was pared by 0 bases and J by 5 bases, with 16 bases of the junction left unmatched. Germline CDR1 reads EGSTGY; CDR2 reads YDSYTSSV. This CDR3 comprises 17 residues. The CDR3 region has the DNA TGTGCCACCTGGGATGGGCCGGACCCAATTTTGAATTATAAGAAACTCTTT. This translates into CATWDGPDPILNYKKLF.

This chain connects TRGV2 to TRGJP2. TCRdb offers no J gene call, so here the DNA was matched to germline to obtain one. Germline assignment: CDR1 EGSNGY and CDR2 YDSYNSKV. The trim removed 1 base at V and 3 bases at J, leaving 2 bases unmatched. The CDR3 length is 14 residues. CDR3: CATWDGRSDWIKTF. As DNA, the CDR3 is TGTGCCACCTGGGACGGCCGTAGTGATTGGATCAAGACGTTT.

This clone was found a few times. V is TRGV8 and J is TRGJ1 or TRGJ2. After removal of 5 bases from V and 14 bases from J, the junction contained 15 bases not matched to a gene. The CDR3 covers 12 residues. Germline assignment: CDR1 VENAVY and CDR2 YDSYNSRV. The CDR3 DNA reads TGTGCCACCTGGGCTAATTCTTATCAGCAACTCTTT. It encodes CATWANSYQQLF.

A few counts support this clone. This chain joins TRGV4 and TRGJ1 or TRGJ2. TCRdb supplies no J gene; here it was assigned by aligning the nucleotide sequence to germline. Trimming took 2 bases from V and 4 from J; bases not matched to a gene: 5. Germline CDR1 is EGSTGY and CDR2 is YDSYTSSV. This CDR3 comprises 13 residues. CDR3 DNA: TGTGCCACCTGGGATGTAGGCTATTATAAGAAACTCTTT. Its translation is CATWDVGYYKKLF.

The DNA of the CDR3 is TGTGCCACCTGGGACAGGCTGGAGAATTATTATAAGAAACTCTTT. Translation: CATWDRLENYYKKLF. This rearrangement joins TRGV5 to TRGJ1 or TRGJ2. The J gene was not available in TCRdb and was assigned here by matching the DNA to germline segments. Germline V gene data show CDR1 as VINAFY and CDR2 as YDVSNSKD. J was trimmed by 0 bases and V by 0 bases; bases with no gene match: 5. This CDR3 is built from 15 residues.

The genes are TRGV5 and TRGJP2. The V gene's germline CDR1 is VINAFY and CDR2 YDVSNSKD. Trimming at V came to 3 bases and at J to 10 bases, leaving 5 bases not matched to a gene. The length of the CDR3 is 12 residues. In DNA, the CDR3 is TGTGCCACCTGGGACGGACGTTGGATCAAGACGTTT. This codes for CATWDGRWIKTF.

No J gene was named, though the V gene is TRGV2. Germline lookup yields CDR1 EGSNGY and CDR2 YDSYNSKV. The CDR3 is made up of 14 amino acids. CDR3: CATWELPNYYNKLF. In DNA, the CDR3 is TGTGCCACCTGGGAGCTCCCTAATTATTATAACAAACTCTTT.

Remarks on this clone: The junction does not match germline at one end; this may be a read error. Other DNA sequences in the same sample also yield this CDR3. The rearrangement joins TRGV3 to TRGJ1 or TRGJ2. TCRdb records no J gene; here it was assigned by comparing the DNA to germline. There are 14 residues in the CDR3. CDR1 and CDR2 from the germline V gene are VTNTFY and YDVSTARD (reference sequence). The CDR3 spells CATWDRRDYYKKLF. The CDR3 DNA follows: TGTGCAACCTGGGACAGGCGGGATTATTATAAGAAACTCTTT.

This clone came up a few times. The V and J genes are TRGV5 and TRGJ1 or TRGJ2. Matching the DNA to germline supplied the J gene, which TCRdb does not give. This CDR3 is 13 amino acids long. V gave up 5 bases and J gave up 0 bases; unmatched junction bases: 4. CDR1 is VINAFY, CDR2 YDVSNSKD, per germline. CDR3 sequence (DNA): TGTGCCACCTGGGTCTTGAATTATTATAAGAAACTCTTT. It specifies CATWVLNYYKKLF.

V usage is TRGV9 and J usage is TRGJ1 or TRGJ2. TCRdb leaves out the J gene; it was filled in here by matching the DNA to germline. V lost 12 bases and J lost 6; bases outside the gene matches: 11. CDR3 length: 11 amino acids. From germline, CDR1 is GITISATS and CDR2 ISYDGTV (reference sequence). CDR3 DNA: TGTGCCCCGGGGGGGGGTTATAAGAAACTCTTT. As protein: CAPGGGYKKLF.

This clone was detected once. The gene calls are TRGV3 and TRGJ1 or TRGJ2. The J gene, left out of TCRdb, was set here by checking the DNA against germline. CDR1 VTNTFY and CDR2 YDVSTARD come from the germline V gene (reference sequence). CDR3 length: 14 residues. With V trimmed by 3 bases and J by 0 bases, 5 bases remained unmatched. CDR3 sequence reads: CATWDGLNYYKKLF. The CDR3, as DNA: TGTGCCACCTGGGACGGGCTGAATTATTATAAGAAACTCTTT.

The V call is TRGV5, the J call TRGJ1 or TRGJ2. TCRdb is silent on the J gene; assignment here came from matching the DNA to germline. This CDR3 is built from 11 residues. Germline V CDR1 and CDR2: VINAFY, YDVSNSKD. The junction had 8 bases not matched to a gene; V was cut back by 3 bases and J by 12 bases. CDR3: CATWDRTVKLF. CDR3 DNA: TGTGCCACCTGGGACCGGACGGTGAAACTCTTT.

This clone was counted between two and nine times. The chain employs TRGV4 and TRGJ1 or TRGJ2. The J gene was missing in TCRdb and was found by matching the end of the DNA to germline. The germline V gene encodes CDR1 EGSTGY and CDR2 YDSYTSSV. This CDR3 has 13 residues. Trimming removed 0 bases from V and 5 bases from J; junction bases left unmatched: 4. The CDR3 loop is CATWDGRNYKKLF. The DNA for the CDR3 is TGTGCCACCTGGGATGGGCGGAATTATAAGAAACTCTTT.

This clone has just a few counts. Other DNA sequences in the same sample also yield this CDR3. In DNA, the CDR3 is TGTGCCTTGTGGGATTATTATAAGAAACTCTTT. Residues: CALWDYYKKLF. The chain couples TRGV9 to TRGJ1 or TRGJ2. The CDR3 length is 11 residues. The J segment lost 3 bases and the V segment lost 4 bases, leaving 0 bases of the junction unmatched. From germline, CDR1 is GITISATS and CDR2 ISYDGTV (reference sequence).

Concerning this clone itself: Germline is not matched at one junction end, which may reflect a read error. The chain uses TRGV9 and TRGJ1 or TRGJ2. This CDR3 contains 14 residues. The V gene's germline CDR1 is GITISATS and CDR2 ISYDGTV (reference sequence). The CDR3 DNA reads TGTGCCTTGTGGGAGGTGCTGAATTACTATAAGAAACTCTTT. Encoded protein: CALWEVLNYYKKLF.

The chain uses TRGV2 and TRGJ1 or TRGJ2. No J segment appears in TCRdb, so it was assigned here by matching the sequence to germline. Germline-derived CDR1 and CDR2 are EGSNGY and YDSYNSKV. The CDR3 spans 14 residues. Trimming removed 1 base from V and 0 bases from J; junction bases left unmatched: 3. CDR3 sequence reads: CATWDGTNYYKKLF. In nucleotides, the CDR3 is TGTGCCACCTGGGACGGAACGAATTATTATAAGAAACTCTTT.

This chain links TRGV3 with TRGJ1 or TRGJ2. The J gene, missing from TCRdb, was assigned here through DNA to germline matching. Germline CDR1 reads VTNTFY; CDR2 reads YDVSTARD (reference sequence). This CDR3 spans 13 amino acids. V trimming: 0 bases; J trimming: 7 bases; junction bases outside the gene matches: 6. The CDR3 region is CATWDRLYYKKLF. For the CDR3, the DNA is TGTGCCACCTGGGACAGGCTATACTATAAGAAACTCTTT.